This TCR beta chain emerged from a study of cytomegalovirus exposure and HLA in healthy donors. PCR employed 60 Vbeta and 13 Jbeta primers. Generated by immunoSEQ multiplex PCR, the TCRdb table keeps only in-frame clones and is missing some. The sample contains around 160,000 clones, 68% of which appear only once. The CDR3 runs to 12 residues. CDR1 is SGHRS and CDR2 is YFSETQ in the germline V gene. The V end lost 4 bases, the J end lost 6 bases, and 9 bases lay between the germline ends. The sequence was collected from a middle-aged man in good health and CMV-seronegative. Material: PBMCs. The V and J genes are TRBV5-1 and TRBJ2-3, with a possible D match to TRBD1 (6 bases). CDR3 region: CASSAQGDTQYF. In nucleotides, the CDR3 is TGCGCCAGCAGCGCCCAGGGGGATACGCAGTATTTT.